A single sample gave rise to the 2 T cell receptor beta chains below, sequenced in a study of identical twins. Each CDR3 protein is one row after TCRdb ran MiXCR on the 5' RACE reads. The data hold 1.5 million to 2 million distinct CDR3 sequences, with less than 35% observed a single time. The sequencing input was cord blood. These receptors were taken from a newborn girl in good health.

This chain joins TRBV11-2 and TRBJ2-4; unclear D gene. Trimming took off 6 bases at V and 0 bases at J, with 9 bases between the two ends. The germline CDR1 and CDR2 sequences are SGHAT and FQNNGV. The CDR3 loop spans 14 amino acids. In nucleotides, the CDR3 is TGTGCCAGCAGTGCGCGGATAGCCAAAAACATTCAGTACTTC. It translates to CASSARIAKNIQYF.

This clonotype was detected a few times. This chain connects TRBV28 to TRBJ2-1; 11 nucleotides align to TRBD2. Looked up from germline, CDR1 is MDHEN and CDR2 is SYDVKM. V was pared by 1 base and J by 7 bases, with 12 bases of the junction left unmatched. There are 18 residues in the CDR3. The CDR3 DNA sequence: TGTGCCAGCAGTTTATACGCCTTAGCGGGAGGGTTAAGGAATGAGCAGTTCTTC. Its protein product is CASSLYALAGGLRNEQFF. Full variable domain (rest looked up from reference TRBV28 and TRBJ2-1): DVKVTQSSRYLVKRTGEKVFLECVQDMDHENMFWYRQDPGLGLRLIYFSYDVKMKEKGDIPEGYSVSREKKERFSLILESASTNQTSMYLCASSLYALAGGLRNEQFFGPGTRLTVL.